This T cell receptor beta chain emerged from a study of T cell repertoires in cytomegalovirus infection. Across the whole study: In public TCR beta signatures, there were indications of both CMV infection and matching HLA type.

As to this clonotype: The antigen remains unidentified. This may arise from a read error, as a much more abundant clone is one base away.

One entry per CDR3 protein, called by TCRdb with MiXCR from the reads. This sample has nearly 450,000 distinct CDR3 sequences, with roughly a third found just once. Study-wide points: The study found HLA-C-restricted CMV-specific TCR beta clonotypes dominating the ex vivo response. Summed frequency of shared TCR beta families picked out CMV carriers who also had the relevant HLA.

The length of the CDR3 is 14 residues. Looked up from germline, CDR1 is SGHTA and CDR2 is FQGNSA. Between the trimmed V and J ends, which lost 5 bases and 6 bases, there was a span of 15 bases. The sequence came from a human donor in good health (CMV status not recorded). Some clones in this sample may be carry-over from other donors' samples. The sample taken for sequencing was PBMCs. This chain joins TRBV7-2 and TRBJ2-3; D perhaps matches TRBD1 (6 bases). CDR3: CASSNTRTVDTQYF. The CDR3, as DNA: TGTGCCAGCAGCAATACCCGGACAGTCGATACGCAGTATTTT.